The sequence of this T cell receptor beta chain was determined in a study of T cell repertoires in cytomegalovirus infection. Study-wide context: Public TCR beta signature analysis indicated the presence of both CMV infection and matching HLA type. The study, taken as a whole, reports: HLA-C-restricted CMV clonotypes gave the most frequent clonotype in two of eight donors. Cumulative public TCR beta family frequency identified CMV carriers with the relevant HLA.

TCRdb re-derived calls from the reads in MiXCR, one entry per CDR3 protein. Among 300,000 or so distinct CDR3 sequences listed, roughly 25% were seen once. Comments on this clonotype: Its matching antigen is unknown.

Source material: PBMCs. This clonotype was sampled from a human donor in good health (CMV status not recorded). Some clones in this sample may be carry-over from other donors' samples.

The CDR3 bases are TGTGCCAGCTCTCGATCACAGGGAGGGGTGTACGAGCAGTACTTC. Amino acid sequence: CASSRSQGGVYEQYF. The V and J genes are TRBV28 and TRBJ2-7; weak D call: TRBD2 (7 bases). This CDR3 contains 15 residues. In germline, CDR1 is MDHEN, CDR2 SYDVKM. Trimming shortened V by 8 bases and J by 4 bases, and 21 bases separated the two germline ends.